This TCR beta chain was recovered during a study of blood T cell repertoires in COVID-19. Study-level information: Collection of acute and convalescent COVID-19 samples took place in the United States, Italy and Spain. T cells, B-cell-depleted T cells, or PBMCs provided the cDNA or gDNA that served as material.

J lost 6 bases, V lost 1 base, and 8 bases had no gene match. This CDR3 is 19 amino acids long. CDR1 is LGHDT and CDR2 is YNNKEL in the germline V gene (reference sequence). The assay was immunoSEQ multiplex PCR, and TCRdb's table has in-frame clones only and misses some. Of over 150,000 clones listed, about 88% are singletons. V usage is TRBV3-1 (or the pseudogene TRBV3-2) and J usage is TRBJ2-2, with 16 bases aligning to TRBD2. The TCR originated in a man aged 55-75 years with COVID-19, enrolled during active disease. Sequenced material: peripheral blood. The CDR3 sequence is CASSQVSGLAGGLSGELFF. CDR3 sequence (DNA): TGTGCCAGCAGCCAAGTGTCGGGACTAGCGGGAGGGCTGTCCGGGGAGCTGTTTTTT.